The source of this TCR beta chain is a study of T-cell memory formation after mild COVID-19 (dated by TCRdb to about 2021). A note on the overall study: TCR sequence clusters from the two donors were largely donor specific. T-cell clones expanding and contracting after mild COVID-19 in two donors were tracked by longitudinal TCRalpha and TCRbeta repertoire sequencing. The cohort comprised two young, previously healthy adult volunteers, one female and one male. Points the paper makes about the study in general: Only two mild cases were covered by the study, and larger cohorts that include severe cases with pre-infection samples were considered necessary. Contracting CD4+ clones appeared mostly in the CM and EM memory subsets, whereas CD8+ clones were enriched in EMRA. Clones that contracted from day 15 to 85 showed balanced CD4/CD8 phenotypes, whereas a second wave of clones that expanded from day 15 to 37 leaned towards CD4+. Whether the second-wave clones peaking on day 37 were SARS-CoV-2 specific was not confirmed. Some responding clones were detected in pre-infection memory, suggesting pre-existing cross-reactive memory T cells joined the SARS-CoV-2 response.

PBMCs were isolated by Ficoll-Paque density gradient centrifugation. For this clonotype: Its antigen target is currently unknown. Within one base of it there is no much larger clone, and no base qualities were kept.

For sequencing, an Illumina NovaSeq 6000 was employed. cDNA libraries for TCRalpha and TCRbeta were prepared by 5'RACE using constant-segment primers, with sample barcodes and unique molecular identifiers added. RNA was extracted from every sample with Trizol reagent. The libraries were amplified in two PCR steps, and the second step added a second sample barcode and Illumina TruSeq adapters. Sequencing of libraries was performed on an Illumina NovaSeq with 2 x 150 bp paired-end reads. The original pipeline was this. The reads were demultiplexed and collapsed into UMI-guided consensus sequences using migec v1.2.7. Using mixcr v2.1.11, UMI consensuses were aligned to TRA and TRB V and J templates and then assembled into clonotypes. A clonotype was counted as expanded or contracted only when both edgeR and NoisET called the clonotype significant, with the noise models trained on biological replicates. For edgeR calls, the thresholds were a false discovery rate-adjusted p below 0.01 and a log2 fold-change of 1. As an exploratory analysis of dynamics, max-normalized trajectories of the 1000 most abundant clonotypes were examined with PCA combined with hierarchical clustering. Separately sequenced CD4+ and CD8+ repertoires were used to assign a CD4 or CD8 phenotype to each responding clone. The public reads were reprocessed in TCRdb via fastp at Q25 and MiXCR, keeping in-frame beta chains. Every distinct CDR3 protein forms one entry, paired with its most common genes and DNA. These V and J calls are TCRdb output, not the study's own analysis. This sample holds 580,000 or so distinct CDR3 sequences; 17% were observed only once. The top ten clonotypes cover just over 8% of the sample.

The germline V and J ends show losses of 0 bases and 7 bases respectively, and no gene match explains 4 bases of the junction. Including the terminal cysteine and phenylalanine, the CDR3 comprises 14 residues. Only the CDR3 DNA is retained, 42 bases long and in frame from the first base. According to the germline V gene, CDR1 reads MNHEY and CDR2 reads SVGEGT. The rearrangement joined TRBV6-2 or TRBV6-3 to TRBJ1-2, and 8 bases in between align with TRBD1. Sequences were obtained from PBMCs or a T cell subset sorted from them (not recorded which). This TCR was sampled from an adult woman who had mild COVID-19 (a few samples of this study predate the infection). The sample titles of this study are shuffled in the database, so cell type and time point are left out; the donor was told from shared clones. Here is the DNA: TGTGCCAGCAGTTACTCGGACAGGGATGGTGGCTACACCTTC. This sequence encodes CASSYSDRDGGYTF.